Below are 7 T cell receptor beta chains sequenced from a single sample in a study of identical twins. TCRdb used MiXCR to reprocess the 5' RACE reads, holding one entry per CDR3 protein. This sample has some 630,000 distinct CDR3 sequences, with just over 7% found just once. These records were also assigned to another study, of yellow fever vaccine responses in identical twins.

Sequenced input: PBMCs. These receptors were obtained from a woman aged 18-29 years in good health.

The CDR3 is CASSAHFSGGGETQYF. The CDR3 DNA sequence: TGTGCCAGCAGTGCCCACTTTAGCGGAGGGGGAGAGACCCAGTACTTC. This rearrangement joins TRBV28 to TRBJ2-5; D may be TRBD1 or TRBD2 (6 bases each). This CDR3 spans 16 amino acids. Trimming left V 5 bases short and J 4 bases short, with 20 bases between. Germline V gene data show CDR1 as MDHEN and CDR2 as SYDVKM.

This clonotype was detected a few times. CDR3 protein: CASSESTSGGPGANVLTF. CDR3 nucleotide sequence: TGCGCCAGCAGTGAGTCGACGTCTGGGGGCCCTGGGGCCAACGTCCTGACTTTC. This chain links TRBV10-2 with TRBJ2-6; TRBD1 is a possible D gene (6 bases). Trimming removed 0 bases at V and 2 bases at J, with 14 bases between. The V gene's germline CDR1 is WSHSY and CDR2 SAAADI. The length of the CDR3 is 18 residues.

Ten or more counts support this clonotype. V is TRBV5-1 and J is TRBJ2-3, with a possible D match to TRBD1 (5 bases). Germline assignment: CDR1 SGHRS and CDR2 YFSETQ. The V end lost 0 bases, the J end lost 5 bases, and 16 bases lay between the germline ends. The CDR3 loop spans 16 amino acids. CDR3 region: CASSLVARDLGDTQYF. In DNA form, the CDR3 reads TGCGCCAGCAGCTTGGTCGCCAGGGATTTAGGAGATACGCAGTATTTT.

This clonotype appeared many times. This rearrangement joins TRBV28 to TRBJ2-5; TRBD2 aligns across 14 bases. The V gene end was trimmed by 4 bases and the J gene end by 3 bases; junction bases not matched to a gene: 4. CDR3 length: 16 residues. The V gene's germline CDR1 is MDHEN and CDR2 SYDVKM. CDR3 loop: CASSSPGLAGEETQYF. The CDR3 DNA is TGTGCCAGCAGTTCACCGGGACTAGCGGGAGAAGAGACCCAGTACTTC.

V gene TRBV5-6 combines with J gene TRBJ2-7; no clear D. CDR3 size: 13 residues. CDR1 is SGHDT and CDR2 is YYEEEE in the germline V gene. Between the trimmed V and J ends, which lost 0 bases and 3 bases, there was a span of 7 bases. The CDR3 protein is CASSLAYSYEQYV. Written as DNA, the CDR3 is TGTGCCAGCAGCTTGGCTTACAGCTACGAGCAGTACGTC.

This clonotype was counted between two and nine times. The chain employs TRBV3-1 and TRBJ2-4, with D possibly matching TRBD2 (6 bases). This CDR3 has 17 amino acids. Deletions cut 0 bases from V and 1 base from J, with 13 bases between. Germline assignment: CDR1 LGHDT and CDR2 YNNKEL (reference sequence). CDR3 sequence (DNA): TGTGCCAGCAGCCAAGATAAACTAGCATTCGCCAAAAACATTCAGTACTTC. Its protein product is CASSQDKLAFAKNIQYF. The variable domain in full, with the rest retrieved from reference TRBV3-1 and TRBJ2-4, is DTAVSQTPKYLVTQMGNDKSIKCEQNLGHDTMYWYKQDSKKFLKIMFSYNNKELIINETVPNRFSPKSPDKAHLNLHINSLELGDSAVYFCASSQDKLAFAKNIQYFGAGTRLSVL.

This rearrangement joins TRBV12-3 or TRBV12-4 to TRBJ2-1, with 7 positions matching TRBD1. This CDR3 comprises 14 residues. The V gene end was trimmed by 3 bases and the J gene end by 8 bases; junction bases not matched to a gene: 7. CDR3 sequence: CASSFGPGGHEQFF. In DNA form, the CDR3 reads TGTGCCAGCAGTTTTGGGCCAGGGGGACATGAGCAGTTCTTC.